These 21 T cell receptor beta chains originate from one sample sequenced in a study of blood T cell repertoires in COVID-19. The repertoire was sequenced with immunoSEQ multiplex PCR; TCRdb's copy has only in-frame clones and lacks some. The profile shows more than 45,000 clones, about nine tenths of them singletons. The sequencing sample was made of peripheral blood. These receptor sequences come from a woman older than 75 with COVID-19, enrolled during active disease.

In DNA form, the CDR3 reads TGTGCCAGCCGTCTCTCTGGGGCCAACGTCCTGACTTTC. Protein product: CASRLSGANVLTF. The chain uses TRBV6-5 and TRBJ2-6; D is undetermined. Trimming removed 8 bases at V and 0 bases at J, with 5 bases between. The CDR3 consists of 13 residues. CDR1 is MNHEY, CDR2 SVGAGI, per germline.

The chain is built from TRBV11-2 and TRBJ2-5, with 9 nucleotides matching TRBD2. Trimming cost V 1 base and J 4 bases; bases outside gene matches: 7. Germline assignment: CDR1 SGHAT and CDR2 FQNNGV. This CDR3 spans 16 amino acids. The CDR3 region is CASSLAGGGAGETQYF. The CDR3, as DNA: TGTGCCAGCAGCTTAGCCGGCGGGGGGGCCGGAGAGACCCAGTACTTC.

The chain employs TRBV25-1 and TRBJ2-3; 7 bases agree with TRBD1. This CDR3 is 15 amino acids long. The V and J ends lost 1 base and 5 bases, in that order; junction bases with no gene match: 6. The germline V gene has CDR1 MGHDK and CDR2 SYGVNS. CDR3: CASSESRGRRDTQYF. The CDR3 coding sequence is TGTGCCAGCAGTGAATCGAGGGGGCGTAGAGATACGCAGTATTTT.

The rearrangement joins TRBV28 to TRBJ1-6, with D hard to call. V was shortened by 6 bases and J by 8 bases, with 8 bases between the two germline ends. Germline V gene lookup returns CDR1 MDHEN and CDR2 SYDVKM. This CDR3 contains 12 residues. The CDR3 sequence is CASSLLHSPLHF. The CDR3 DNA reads TGTGCCAGCAGCCTCCTCCATTCACCCCTCCACTTT.

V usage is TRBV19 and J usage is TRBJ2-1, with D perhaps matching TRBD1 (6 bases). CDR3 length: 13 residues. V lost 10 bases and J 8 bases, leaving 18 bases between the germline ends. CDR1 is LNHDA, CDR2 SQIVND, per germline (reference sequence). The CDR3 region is CAISDRSGDEQFF. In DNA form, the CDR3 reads TGTGCCATCTCCGACAGGTCCGGGGATGAGCAGTTCTTC.

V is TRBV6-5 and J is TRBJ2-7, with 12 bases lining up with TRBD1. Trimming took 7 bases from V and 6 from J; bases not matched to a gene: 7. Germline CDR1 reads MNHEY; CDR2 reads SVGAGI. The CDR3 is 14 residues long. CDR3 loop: CASNGGTGGREQYF. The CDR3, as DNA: TGTGCCAGCAATGGCGGGACAGGGGGCCGCGAGCAGTACTTC.

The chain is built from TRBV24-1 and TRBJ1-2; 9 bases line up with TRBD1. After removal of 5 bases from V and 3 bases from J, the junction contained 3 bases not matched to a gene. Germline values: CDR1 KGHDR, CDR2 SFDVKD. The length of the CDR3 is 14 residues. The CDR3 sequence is CATSGRDRDYGYTF. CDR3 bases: TGTGCCACCAGTGGAAGGGACAGGGACTATGGCTACACCTTC.

In DNA form, the CDR3 reads TGTGCCAGCAGCCGTAGGGGGCTCTCTAACACCGGGGAGCTGTTTTTT. Translated, it gives CASSRRGLSNTGELFF. The chain links TRBV3-1 (or the pseudogene TRBV3-2) to TRBJ2-2; TRBD1 aligns across 7 bases. The CDR3 runs to 16 residues. V dropped 4 bases and J dropped 2; count of bases not matched to a gene: 7. Germline CDR1 reads LGHDT; CDR2 reads YNNKEL (reference sequence).

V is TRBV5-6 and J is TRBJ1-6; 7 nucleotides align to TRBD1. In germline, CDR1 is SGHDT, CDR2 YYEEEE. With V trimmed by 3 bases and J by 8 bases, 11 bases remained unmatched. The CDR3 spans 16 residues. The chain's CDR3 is CASSSGRGRRYSPLHF. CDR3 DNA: TGTGCCAGCAGCTCGGGAAGGGGGCGCAGGTATTCACCCCTCCACTTT.

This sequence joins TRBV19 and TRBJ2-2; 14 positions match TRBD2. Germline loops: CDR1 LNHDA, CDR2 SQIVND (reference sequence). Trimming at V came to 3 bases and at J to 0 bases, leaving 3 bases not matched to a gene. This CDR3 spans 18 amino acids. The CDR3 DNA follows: TGTGCCAGTAGTATTAGGACTAGCGGGGGGACGAACACCGGGGAGCTGTTTTTT. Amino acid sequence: CASSIRTSGGTNTGELFF.

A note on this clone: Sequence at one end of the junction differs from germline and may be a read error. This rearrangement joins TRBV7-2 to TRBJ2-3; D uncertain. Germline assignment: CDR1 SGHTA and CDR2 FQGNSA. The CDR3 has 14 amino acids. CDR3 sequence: CASSLDSRTDTQYF. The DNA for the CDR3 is TGTGCCAGCAGTTTAGACTCTCGCACAGATACGCAGTATTTT.

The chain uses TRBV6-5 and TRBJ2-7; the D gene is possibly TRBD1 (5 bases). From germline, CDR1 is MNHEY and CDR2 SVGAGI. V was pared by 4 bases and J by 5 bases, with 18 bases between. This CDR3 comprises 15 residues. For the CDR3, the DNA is TGTGCCAGCAGTTCCTATGGCCAGGGAAGCCACGAGCAGTACTTC. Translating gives CASSSYGQGSHEQYF.

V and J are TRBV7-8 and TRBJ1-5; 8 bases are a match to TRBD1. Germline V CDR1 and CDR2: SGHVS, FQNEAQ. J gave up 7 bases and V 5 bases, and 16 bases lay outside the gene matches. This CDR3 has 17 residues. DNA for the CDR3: TGTGCCAGCAGCCCACTCCTTGGGACAGGCCCTAACCAGCCCCAGCATTTT. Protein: CASSPLLGTGPNQPQHF.

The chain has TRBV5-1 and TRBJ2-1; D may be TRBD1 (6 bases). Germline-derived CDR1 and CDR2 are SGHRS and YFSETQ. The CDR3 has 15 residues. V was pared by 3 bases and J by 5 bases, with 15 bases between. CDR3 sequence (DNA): TGCGCCAGCAGCTACAGGGAAAGTCTGGACAATGAGCAGTTCTTC. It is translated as CASSYRESLDNEQFF.

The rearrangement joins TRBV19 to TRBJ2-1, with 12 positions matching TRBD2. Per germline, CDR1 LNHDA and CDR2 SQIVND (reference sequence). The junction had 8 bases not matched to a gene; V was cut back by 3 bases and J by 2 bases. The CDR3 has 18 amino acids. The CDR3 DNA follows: TGTGCCAGTAGTATTCCGCCGGGACTAGCGGGTCCCTACAATGAGCAGTTCTTC. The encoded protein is CASSIPPGLAGPYNEQFF.

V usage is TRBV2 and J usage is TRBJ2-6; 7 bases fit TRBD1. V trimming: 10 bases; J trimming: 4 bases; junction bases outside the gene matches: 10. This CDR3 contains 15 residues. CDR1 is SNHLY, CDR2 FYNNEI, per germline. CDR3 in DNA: TGTGCCACCACCTCAGACAGGGCCGGGGCCAACGTCCTGACTTTC. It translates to CATTSDRAGANVLTF.

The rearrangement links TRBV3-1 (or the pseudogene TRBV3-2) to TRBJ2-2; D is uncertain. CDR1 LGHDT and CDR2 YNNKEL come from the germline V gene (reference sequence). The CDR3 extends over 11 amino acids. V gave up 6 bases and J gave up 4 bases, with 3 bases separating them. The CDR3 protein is CASSITGELFF. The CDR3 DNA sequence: TGTGCCAGCAGTATCACCGGGGAGCTGTTTTTT.

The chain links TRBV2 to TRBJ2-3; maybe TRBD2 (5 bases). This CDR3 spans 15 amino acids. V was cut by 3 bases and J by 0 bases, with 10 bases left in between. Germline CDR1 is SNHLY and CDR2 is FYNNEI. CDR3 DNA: TGTGCCAGCAGTGACATTGGAGGTAGCACAGATACGCAGTATTTT. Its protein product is CASSDIGGSTDTQYF. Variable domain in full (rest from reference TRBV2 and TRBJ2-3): EPEVTQTPSHQVTQMGQEVILRCVPISNHLYFYWYRQILGQKVEFLVSFYNNEISEKSEIFDDQFSVERPDGSNFTLKIRSTKLEDSAMYFCASSDIGGSTDTQYFGPGTRLTVL.

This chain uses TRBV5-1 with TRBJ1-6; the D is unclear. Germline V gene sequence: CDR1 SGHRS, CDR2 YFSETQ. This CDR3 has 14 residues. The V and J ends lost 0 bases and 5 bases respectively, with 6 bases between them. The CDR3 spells CASSLGQNNSPLHF. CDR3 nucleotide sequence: TGCGCCAGCAGCTTGGGGCAGAATAATTCACCCCTCCACTTT.

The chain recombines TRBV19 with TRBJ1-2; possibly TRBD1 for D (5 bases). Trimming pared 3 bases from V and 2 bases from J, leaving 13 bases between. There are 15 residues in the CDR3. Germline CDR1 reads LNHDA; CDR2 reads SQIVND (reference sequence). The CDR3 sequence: CASSMGGRGNYGYTF. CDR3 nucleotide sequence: TGTGCCAGTAGTATGGGGGGACGGGGGAACTATGGCTACACCTTC.

This chain's CDR3 is CASSQDGSYGYTF. CDR3 sequence (DNA): TGTGCCAGCAGCCAAGATGGCAGCTATGGCTACACCTTC. The gene calls are TRBV3-1 (or the pseudogene TRBV3-2) and TRBJ1-2; D is unresolved. Germline loops: CDR1 LGHDT, CDR2 YNNKEL (reference sequence). V lost 0 bases, J lost 4 bases, and 6 bases lay in between. CDR3 size: 13 residues.